Reported below is one T cell receptor beta chain. Its antigen is currently unknown. Unstimulated regulatory T cells (CD4+CD25+CD127-), CD4+CD25- non-regulatory cells, CD4 and CD8 cells were FACS-sorted from thawed PBMCs. Using immunoSEQ multiplex PCR, the repertoire was profiled, and TCRdb retains in-frame clones only, with some absent. The table has hundreds of thousands of clones, more than 65% seen once. This entry comes from a study of Tregs in tolerant kidney transplant recipients. Points from the study as a whole: Biological reproducibility was not directly addressed, but technical replication error appeared minimal.

The germline V gene has CDR1 WNHNN and CDR2 SYGVQD (reference sequence). V shed 5 bases and J 2 bases; nucleotides not matched to a gene: 5. This CDR3 has 15 residues. The chain employs TRBV10-1 and TRBJ2-1; 8 bases align to TRBD2. Sequenced sample: CD4+ T cells from blood. The receptor's source is a human donor in good health. DNA of the CDR3: TGCGCCAGCAGTAGCGGGAGTGGAGCCTACAATGAGCAGTTCTTC. Translation: CASSSGSGAYNEQFF.